This T cell receptor (beta chain) is drawn from a study of T cell responses to AZD1222 COVID-19 vaccine. V lost 4 bases to trimming and J lost 4 bases; unmatched junction nucleotides: 8. Germline-derived CDR1 and CDR2 are MNHEY and SVGAGI. This CDR3 is 16 amino acids long. The assay was immunoSEQ multiplex PCR, and TCRdb's table has in-frame clones only and misses some. The sample consists of around 140,000 clones, roughly nine tenths of them appearing once. Second-dose timings of about 4 or about 12 weeks were pooled. The source of this sequence is an adult who received the AZD1222 COVID-19 vaccine. The chain links TRBV6-5 to TRBJ1-3, with 9 positions matching TRBD1. The sample here was peripheral blood, taken 28 days after the second AZD1222 dose. The CDR3 region is CASSSPGTGIGNTIYF. CDR3 nucleotides: TGTGCCAGCAGTTCCCCCGGGACAGGGATAGGAAACACCATATATTTT.